The 8 T cell receptor beta chains below all came from one sample that was sequenced in a study of spatial heterogeneity in lung cancer. Documented time point: sample taken at primary tumor resection. Researchers sequenced whole RNA taken from tumor, nontumor lung or frozen PBMC without sorting. TCRdb used MiXCR to reprocess the 5' RACE reads, holding one entry per CDR3 protein. The sample includes 40,000 to 45,000 distinct CDR3 sequences, roughly 13% of them seen just once. The source material was PBMCs, sampled at surgery. The receptors here all came from a male donor with early-stage non-small cell lung cancer.

This clonotype was observed at least ten times. The CDR3 loop reads CSARDGTGVDTIYF. The DNA for the CDR3 is TGCAGTGCTAGAGATGGGACAGGGGTAGACACCATATATTTT. J is TRBJ1-3 and V is TRBV20-1; 10 nucleotides line up with TRBD1. V shed 0 bases, J shed 8 bases, and the junction held 4 bases outside the gene matches. The CDR3 contains 14 residues. Germline V gene data show CDR1 as DFQATT and CDR2 as SNEGSKA (reference sequence).

This clonotype was observed a handful of times. The rearrangement joins TRBV12-3 or TRBV12-4 to TRBJ1-1; 10 bases are a match to TRBD1. V trimming: 7 bases; J trimming: 8 bases; junction bases outside the gene matches: 10. This CDR3 has 14 residues. The CDR3 sequence is CASTFRDRGAEAFF. For the CDR3, the DNA is TGTGCCAGCACCTTCCGGGACAGGGGCGCCGAAGCTTTCTTT.

The chain uses TRBV4-3 and TRBJ2-2; 8 bases line up with TRBD1. V lost 0 bases to trimming and J lost 7 bases; unmatched junction nucleotides: 7. Per germline, CDR1 LGHNA and CDR2 YSLEER. The length of the CDR3 is 16 residues. In DNA, the CDR3 is TGCGCCAGCAGCCAAGAGGAAGGACAGGGATTCGGGGAGCTGTTTTTT. Residues: CASSQEEGQGFGELFF.

V is TRBV3-1 and J is TRBJ2-7; TRBD1 aligns across 10 bases. Per germline, CDR1 LGHDT and CDR2 YNNKEL (reference sequence). This CDR3 comprises 13 residues. V lost 5 bases and J lost 3; bases outside the gene matches: 1. The CDR3 DNA follows: TGTGCCAGCAGCAGGACAGGGGGCTACGAGCAGTACTTC. Encoded protein: CASSRTGGYEQYF.

Many counts were recorded for this clonotype. V gene TRBV5-1 combines with J gene TRBJ2-5; a weak D match, TRBD2 (6 bases). Per germline, CDR1 SGHRS and CDR2 YFSETQ. There are 13 residues in the CDR3. Trimming took off 3 bases at V and 2 bases at J, with 8 bases between the two ends. CDR3 in amino acids: CASSSGRQETQYF. CDR3 coding DNA: TGCGCCAGCAGCTCAGGGAGGCAAGAGACCCAGTACTTC.

This clonotype was picked up a small number of times. V usage is TRBV6-1 and J usage is TRBJ2-6; unclear D gene. The CDR3 length is 14 residues. Germline values: CDR1 MNHNS, CDR2 SASEGT. V shed 6 bases and J shed 1 base, with 7 bases lying between them. In DNA, the CDR3 is TGTGCCAGCAGCGCGTATTCTGGGGCCAACGTCCTGACTTTC. It is translated as CASSAYSGANVLTF.

The J gene is TRBJ2-2, the V gene TRBV7-3; 9 nucleotides agree with TRBD2. V shed 2 bases, J shed 4 bases, and the junction held 2 bases outside the gene matches. Looked up from germline, CDR1 is SGHTA and CDR2 is FQGTGA. This CDR3 has 15 amino acids. The CDR3 nucleotides read TGTGCCAGCAGCTTAGCGGGAGGGGGCACCGGGGAGCTGTTTTTT. Translated: CASSLAGGGTGELFF.

This clonotype was seen repeatedly, ten times or more. The chain's CDR3 is CASSQQVANTGELFF. The DNA of the CDR3 is TGTGCCAGCTCACAACAGGTCGCGAACACCGGGGAGCTGTTTTTT. This chain joins TRBV18 and TRBJ2-2; tentatively, D is TRBD1 (5 bases). There are 15 residues in the CDR3. Between the trimmed V and J ends, which lost 4 bases and 0 bases, there was a span of 9 bases. In germline, CDR1 is KGHSH, CDR2 LQKENI. Filled out from reference TRBV18 and TRBJ2-2, the complete variable domain reads NAGVMQNPRHLVRRRGQEARLRCSPMKGHSHVYWYRQLPEEGLKFMVYLQKENIIDESGMPKERFSAEFPKEGPSILRIQQVVRGDSAAYFCASSQQVANTGELFFGEGSRLTVL.